This is a list of T cell receptor beta chains from one sample in a study of blood T cells in healthy people across ages. TCRdb reprocessed the 5' RACE reads via MiXCR and lists one record per CDR3 protein. The sample holds 1,800,000 or so distinct CDR3 sequences, about 39% seen once. Specimen: blood. The receptor source for this set is a human donor in good health. Both conserved end residues are trimmed from each CDR3. Not all rows give a size; the values are once, few, many and, for expanded clones, a class.

V gene	J gene	clone size	CDR3 protein
TRBV7-2	TRBJ1-1	-	ASSWGIWNTEAF
TRBV4-3	TRBJ1-1	-	ASSQDQFAGTEAF
TRBV7-3	TRBJ1-3	-	ASSWDRGGSGNTIY
TRBV2	TRBJ2-5	-	ASSEDSAGQETQY
TRBV29-1	TRBJ1-4	many	SVKHSQGDEKLF
TRBV7-9	TRBJ1-5	-	ASSLAKGTASNQPQH
TRBV12-5	TRBJ1-1	-	ASGFGTASKMNTEAF
TRBV20-1	TRBJ2-1	-	SARAVLAGSYNEQF
TRBV18	TRBJ1-2	many	ASSPRGDGYT
TRBV10-3	TRBJ2-3	few	AISDDTDTQY
TRBV2	TRBJ2-1	-	ASSVPGFGNEQF
TRBV3-1	TRBJ2-1	-	ASSQGGAYYREQF
TRBV14	TRBJ2-1	few	ASSPKGDRHNEQF
TRBV24-1	TRBJ2-3	-	ATSDPLTYTQY
TRBV20-1	TRBJ1-5	once	SARDGPGPQH
TRBV7-2	TRBJ2-3	-	ASSLVGLLTDTQY
TRBV20-1	TRBJ2-5	few	SATGTGEQY
TRBV4-2	TRBJ2-1	-	ASSQPGDSEEQF
TRBV7-6	TRBJ1-2	-	ASSPGQGLGGYT
TRBV2	TRBJ2-1	-	ASSWDGCNEQF
TRBV5-1	TRBJ2-7	-	ASKPGQGAFNEQY
TRBV7-6	TRBJ1-1	-	ASSSQGGLTEAF
TRBV5-1	TRBJ2-6	-	ASSLGRDVSGANVLT
TRBV6-2/TRBV6-3	-	-	ASSPGDFLYEQY
TRBV7-9	TRBJ1-4	-	ASSSPTGADNEKLF
TRBV28	TRBJ2-3	-	ASREGLAGGSSTDTQY
TRBV6-6	TRBJ2-3	few	ASSLPQGSDTQY
TRBV12-3/TRBV12-4	TRBJ1-2	-	ASSFGGQGFYGYT
TRBV7-9	TRBJ2-1	many	ASSLTSSYNEQF
TRBV6-2/TRBV6-3	TRBJ2-1	-	ASSYMGSYNEQF
TRBV24-1	TRBJ2-1	-	ATSERGSSYNEQF
TRBV27	TRBJ2-3	many	ASSPDFYTQY
TRBV4-2	TRBJ2-7	-	ASRGGGLYEQY
TRBV12-3/TRBV12-4	TRBJ2-1	many	AFGETYNEQF
TRBV20-1	TRBJ2-1	-	SARDLGFSYNEQF
TRBV9	TRBJ2-2	once	ASPRRTSTGELF
TRBV7-2	TRBJ1-2	few	ASSQRTGAGFLGYT
TRBV29-1	TRBJ2-7	once	SVGLLGTGILPYEQY
TRBV5-1	TRBJ2-5	few	ASSPIQDEVTQY
TRBV12-3/TRBV12-4	TRBJ2-7	-	ASKIAGSYEHY
TRBV20-1	TRBJ2-3	-	SATPWGLSGADTQY
TRBV20-1	TRBJ2-3	few	SASIASGGDTQY
TRBV28	TRBJ2-1	-	ASSSLRGQETQF
TRBV20-1	TRBJ2-1	few	SASPGRAYNEQF
TRBV5-1	TRBJ2-3	-	ASSLETSGGIDTQY
TRBV9	TRBJ2-3	-	ASALIGRDTQY
TRBV6-6	TRBJ1-1	few	ASKRGDNEAF
TRBV11-1	TRBJ2-7	-	ASSPATGTYEQY
TRBV5-1	TRBJ1-2	once	ASSPGRGFSNYGYT